The 29 T cell receptor beta chains in this list originate from one sample, sequenced in a study of blood T cell repertoires in COVID-19 (dated by TCRdb to about 2020). The library was built by means of the immunoSEQ multiplex PCR assay. Sourced from immuneACCESS, this table was stored by TCRdb with only in-frame sequences that have V and J called. A share of the clones is absent; for the studies checked, an unresolved V gene accounts for under half, and the remainder has no known explanation. The sample includes 200,000 to 300,000 clones, with roughly 80% observed a single time. The ten largest clones represent roughly 4% of the sample. The sequencing input was peripheral blood. The origin of the receptors is a man in his 60s with acute or convalescent COVID-19.

The CDR3 loop is CASSISAGIGVNEQFF. DNA of the CDR3: TGTGCCAGTAGTATCTCCGCGGGAATAGGAGTCAATGAGCAGTTCTTC. This rearrangement joins TRBV19 to TRBJ2-1; D might be TRBD2 (6 bases). Germline CDR1 is LNHDA and CDR2 is SQIVND (reference sequence). There are 16 residues in the CDR3. V was pared by 3 bases and J by 6 bases, with 18 bases between.

CDR3 DNA: TGTGCCACCAGTGATTTGCAAGGGGACAGGCCCGAGCAGTACTTC. Translated: CATSDLQGDRPEQYF. The chain uses TRBV24-1 and TRBJ2-7, with 8 bases matching TRBD1. The junction had 6 bases not matched to a gene; V was cut back by 0 bases and J by 6 bases. The CDR3 covers 15 residues. Germline CDR1 is KGHDR and CDR2 is SFDVKD.

This clone occurred once. This chain joins TRBV10-3 and TRBJ2-1; D gene uncertain. CDR3 length equals 13 residues. Trimming took 0 bases from V and 5 from J, leaving 5 bases between them. Germline V gene data show CDR1 as ENHRY and CDR2 as SYGVKD. The DNA of the CDR3 is TGTGCCATCAGTGAGTCTCCCGACAATGAGCAGTTCTTC. Its protein is CAISESPDNEQFF.

The chain recombines TRBV5-1 with TRBJ1-1, with D perhaps matching TRBD1 (5 bases). Trimming removed 4 bases at V and 3 bases at J, with 13 bases between. The germline CDR1 and CDR2 sequences are SGHRS and YFSETQ. The CDR3 is 14 residues long. The CDR3 DNA follows: TGCGCCAGCAGCCCTCAGGGAGGAGACACTGAAGCTTTCTTT. Translated: CASSPQGGDTEAFF.

The rearrangement links TRBV2 to TRBJ2-2; weak D call: TRBD2 (5 bases). There are 14 residues in the CDR3. The germline gives CDR1 SNHLY, CDR2 FYNNEI. The germline V and J ends were trimmed by 4 bases and 4 bases, with 10 bases remaining between them. This CDR3 is CASSGVGGTGELFF. The CDR3 nucleotides are TGTGCCAGCAGTGGGGTCGGAGGCACCGGGGAGCTGTTTTTT. The full variable domain, its missing parts supplied by reference TRBV2 and TRBJ2-2, is EPEVTQTPSHQVTQMGQEVILRCVPISNHLYFYWYRQILGQKVEFLVSFYNNEISEKSEIFDDQFSVERPDGSNFTLKIRSTKLEDSAMYFCASSGVGGTGELFFGEGSRLTVL.

In this sample, this clone turned up once. The genes are TRBV9 and TRBJ2-7; tentatively, D is TRBD1 (5 bases). The CDR3 is made up of 15 amino acids. Germline CDR1 and CDR2: SGDLS and YYNGEE. V lost 4 bases, J lost 0 bases, and 14 bases lay in between. The CDR3 sequence is CASSPWQGLSYEQYF. CDR3 DNA sequence: TGTGCCAGCAGCCCCTGGCAGGGCCTCTCCTACGAGCAGTACTTC.

The rearrangement joins TRBV30 to TRBJ1-6; 7 bases match TRBD1. The V gene's germline CDR1 is GTSNPN and CDR2 SVGIG (reference sequence). The ends lost 5 bases at V and 10 bases at J; junction bases unmatched: 5. The CDR3 consists of 12 residues. DNA for the CDR3: TGTGCCTGGGACAGGGTTGGGTCACCCCTCCACTTT. This encodes CAWDRVGSPLHF.

The genes are TRBV11-2 and TRBJ2-7; 8 bases line up with TRBD1. CDR3 length: 14 amino acids. The V gene's germline CDR1 is SGHAT and CDR2 FQNNGV. With V trimmed by 5 bases and J by 1 base, 4 bases remained unmatched. The CDR3 DNA sequence: TGTGCCAGCAGCCTCGGGACAGGATCCTACGAGCAGTACTTC. Translating it yields CASSLGTGSYEQYF.

This sequence joins TRBV15 and TRBJ2-3; 12 bases fit TRBD1. V lost 6 bases, J lost 3 bases, and 4 bases stayed unmatched. The CDR3 totals 15 residues. Germline CDR1 reads LNHNV; CDR2 reads YYDKDF (reference sequence). CDR3 loop: CATRRDRGLTDTQYF. In DNA, the CDR3 is TGTGCCACCAGAAGGGACAGGGGGCTGACAGATACGCAGTATTTT.

This rearrangement joins TRBV6-5 to TRBJ2-1, with 9 bases that match TRBD2. The CDR3 contains 15 residues. The junction had 6 bases not matched to a gene; V was cut back by 5 bases and J by 4 bases. The V gene's germline CDR1 is MNHEY and CDR2 SVGAGI. In DNA form, the CDR3 reads TGTGCCAGCAGTCAAAGCGGGGGGCCGTACAATGAGCAGTTCTTC. This codes for CASSQSGGPYNEQFF.

The rearrangement joins TRBV12-3 or TRBV12-4 to TRBJ2-7; D is perhaps TRBD2 (5 bases). V was cut by 6 bases and J by 6 bases, with 12 bases left in between. The length of the CDR3 is 12 residues. The CDR3: CASSLDWIEQYF. In DNA, the CDR3 is TGTGCCAGCAGCCTGGACTGGATCGAGCAGTACTTC.

J is TRBJ1-2 and V is TRBV5-4; 9 bases line up with TRBD1. The length of the CDR3 is 14 residues. V was clipped by 5 bases and J by 7 bases; unmatched bases: 9. Germline-derived CDR1 and CDR2 are SGHNT and YYREEE (reference sequence). DNA for the CDR3: TGTGCCAGCAGAGAGGGACAGGGAGTAGTTGGCTACACCTTC. It encodes CASREGQGVVGYTF.

The V and J genes are TRBV19 and TRBJ1-3; 7 bases fit TRBD1. CDR1 is LNHDA and CDR2 is SQIVND in the germline V gene (reference sequence). CDR3 length: 17 residues. The ends lost 7 bases at V and 0 bases at J; junction bases unmatched: 12. Here the CDR3 reads CASTFGARDSSGNTIYF. Written as DNA, the CDR3 is TGTGCCAGTACTTTTGGCGCCCGGGACAGCTCTGGAAACACCATATATTTT. Combining the CDR3 with reference TRBV19 and TRBJ1-3 gives the whole variable domain DGGITQSPKYLFRKEGQNVTLSCEQNLNHDAMYWYRQDPGQGLRLIYYSQIVNDFQKGDIAEGYSVSREKKESFPLTVTSAQKNPTAFYLCASTFGARDSSGNTIYFGEGSWLTVV.

V and J are TRBV7-3 and TRBJ2-3; D may be TRBD2 (6 bases). The V and J ends lost 5 bases and 7 bases respectively, with 19 bases between them. Germline V gene data show CDR1 as SGHTA and CDR2 as FQGTGA. This CDR3 spans 15 amino acids. The CDR3 spells CASSTSGSKANTQYF. CDR3 sequence (DNA): TGTGCCAGCAGCACGTCCGGGAGCAAAGCGAATACGCAGTATTTT.

V is TRBV9 and J is TRBJ2-7; D may be TRBD1 (5 bases). The V gene's germline CDR1 is SGDLS and CDR2 YYNGEE. The CDR3 extends over 17 amino acids. Trimming shortened V by 4 bases and J by 2 bases, and 22 bases separated the two germline ends. This CDR3 is CASSPYDEWTIAYEQYF. CDR3 coding DNA: TGTGCCAGCAGCCCGTACGACGAATGGACAATCGCCTACGAGCAGTACTTC.

The sample holds one count of this clone. V is TRBV2 and J is TRBJ1-3; 12 bases map to TRBD1. Germline V gene sequence: CDR1 SNHLY, CDR2 FYNNEI. V gave up 7 bases and J gave up 4 bases; unmatched junction bases: 8. The CDR3 is 16 residues long. In DNA form, the CDR3 reads TGTGCCAGCATCCGGGACAGGGGGCTTTCGGGAAACACCATATATTTT. Translation: CASIRDRGLSGNTIYF.

This chain connects TRBV19 to TRBJ2-2, with a tentative D call TRBD2 (6 bases). In germline, CDR1 is LNHDA, CDR2 SQIVND (reference sequence). V dropped 7 bases and J dropped 7 bases, with 13 bases sitting between them. The CDR3 covers 13 residues. The CDR3 spells CASTSGVGGELFF. CDR3 nucleotides: TGTGCCAGTACCTCGGGAGTTGGCGGGGAGCTGTTTTTT.

This chain links TRBV5-1 with TRBJ1-1; 7 bases align to TRBD1. CDR3 length: 16 residues. Trimming removed 2 bases from V and 4 bases from J; junction bases left unmatched: 11. Per the germline V gene, CDR1 is SGHRS and CDR2 is YFSETQ. The CDR3 is CASSLGAGGLATEAFF. The CDR3 nucleotides read TGCGCCAGCAGCTTAGGGGCAGGGGGTCTGGCCACTGAAGCTTTCTTT.

This chain joins TRBV5-6 and TRBJ2-5, with D tentatively TRBD1 (6 bases). The V end was cut by 1 base, the J end by 5 bases, with 15 bases between. Per germline, CDR1 SGHDT and CDR2 YYEEEE. CDR3 length: 15 residues. The CDR3 protein is CASSLLQGFLETQYF. CDR3 DNA sequence: TGTGCCAGCAGCTTGCTGCAGGGGTTTTTGGAGACCCAGTACTTC.

The chain is built from TRBV18 and TRBJ1-1, with 7 bases lining up with TRBD1. Per germline, CDR1 KGHSH and CDR2 LQKENI. The CDR3 has 13 residues. Unmatched junction bases numbered 8, after V lost 2 bases and J lost 11 bases. This chain's CDR3 is CASSPGETGRAFF. CDR3 DNA sequence: TGTGCCAGCTCACCAGGGGAGACAGGGAGGGCTTTCTTT.

The chain joins TRBV7-3 to TRBJ1-3, with D perhaps matching TRBD1 (5 bases). CDR1 is SGHTA and CDR2 is FQGTGA in the germline V gene. V dropped 0 bases and J dropped 0 bases, with 15 bases sitting between them. The CDR3 spans 18 residues. CDR3 coding DNA: TGTGCCAGCAGCTTAACCCCTTGGGACTTGAGCTCTGGAAACACCATATATTTT. It yields the protein CASSLTPWDLSSGNTIYF.

The rearrangement links TRBV4-1 to TRBJ2-1, with D possibly TRBD1 on 5 matching bases. Trimming cost V 1 base and J 6 bases, with 16 bases left between them. Germline loops: CDR1 MGHRA, CDR2 YSYEKL. The CDR3 covers 16 residues. The CDR3 here is CASSQGGRAKRNEQFF. The CDR3 DNA is TGCGCCAGCAGCCAAGGAGGCAGGGCGAAACGCAATGAGCAGTTCTTC.

The chain uses TRBV13 and TRBJ1-6, with 12 bases that match TRBD1. This CDR3 region has 18 residues. The junction had 10 bases not matched to a gene; V was cut back by 1 base and J by 9 bases. CDR1 and CDR2 (germline): PRHDT, FYEKMQ (reference sequence). Written as DNA, the CDR3 is TGTGCCAGCAGCTTAGCCGCCGGGACAGGGGGCGCAGGTTCACCCCTCCACTTT. Amino acid sequence: CASSLAAGTGGAGSPLHF. Together with reference TRBV13 and TRBJ1-6, the CDR3 gives the full variable domain: AAGVIQSPRHLIKEKRETATLKCYPIPRHDTVYWYQQGPGQDPQFLISFYEKMQSDKGSIPDRFSAQQFSDYHSELNMSSLELGDSALYFCASSLAAGTGGAGSPLHFGNGTRLTVT.

The chain couples TRBV4-2 to TRBJ2-1; tentative D call: TRBD1 (6 bases). Trimming left V 0 bases short and J 2 bases short, with 20 bases between. CDR3 length: 19 residues. Looked up from germline, CDR1 is LGHNA and CDR2 is YNFKEQ. CDR3: CASSQDYPGQGPPYNEQFF. CDR3 DNA: TGTGCCAGCAGCCAAGATTACCCCGGGCAGGGGCCACCCTACAATGAGCAGTTCTTC.

Turning to this clone: This specimen includes other DNA sequences encoding the same CDR3. V usage is TRBV5-1 and J usage is TRBJ2-5; possibly TRBD2 for D (5 bases). Germline V gene sequence: CDR1 SGHRS, CDR2 YFSETQ. This CDR3 is built from 11 residues. With 3 bases removed from V and 5 bases from J, the gap between germline ends came to 5 bases. The chain's CDR3 is CASSSGETQYF. In DNA form, the CDR3 reads TGCGCCAGCAGCTCGGGGGAGACCCAGTACTTC. The entire variable domain, with the rest obtained from reference TRBV5-1 and TRBJ2-5, is as follows: KAGVTQTPRYLIKTRGQQVTLSCSPISGHRSVSWYQQTPGQGLQFLFEYFSETQRNKGNFPGRFSGRQFSNSRSEMNVSTLELGDSALYLCASSSGETQYFGPGTRLLVL.

This rearrangement joins TRBV19 to TRBJ2-5; D is possibly TRBD2 (9 bases). The CDR3 has 18 amino acids. The germline V gene has CDR1 LNHDA and CDR2 SQIVND (reference sequence). V was pared by 3 bases and J by 2 bases, with 22 bases between. CDR3 loop: CASSIRGPASGVQETQYF. As DNA, the CDR3 is TGTGCCAGTAGTATCAGGGGGCCGGCTAGCGGGGTACAAGAGACCCAGTACTTC.

This sequence joins TRBV27 and TRBJ2-7; maybe TRBD1 (5 bases). The CDR3 length is 14 residues. V was clipped by 3 bases and J by 5 bases, with 14 bases between them. Germline CDR1 and CDR2: MNHEY and SMNVEV (reference sequence). Written as DNA, the CDR3 is TGTGCCAGCAGTTTTAGGGGATTTGGTGACGAGCAGTACTTC. Protein: CASSFRGFGDEQYF.

The chain uses TRBV27 and TRBJ2-2; D is possibly TRBD2 (6 bases). The germline gives CDR1 MNHEY, CDR2 SMNVEV (reference sequence). The V and J ends lost 2 bases and 0 bases respectively, with 13 bases between them. This CDR3 is 17 amino acids long. This CDR3 reads CASSLKWGGANTGELFF. The CDR3 region has the DNA TGTGCCAGCAGTTTAAAGTGGGGCGGGGCGAACACCGGGGAGCTGTTTTTT.

Concerning this clone itself: The junction differs from germline at one of its ends, possibly a read error. The rearrangement uses TRBV19 and TRBJ1-1, with 8 positions matching TRBD1. CDR3 size: 16 residues. Per germline, CDR1 LNHDA and CDR2 SQIVND (reference sequence). The CDR3 region is CANSTGGTGTATEAFF. The CDR3 DNA sequence: TGTGCCAATAGTACAGGGGGAACAGGGACGGCCACTGAAGCTTTCTTT.